A selection of T cell receptor beta chains follows, all from one sample in a study of T cell repertoires in cytomegalovirus infection. TCRdb ran MiXCR on the reads and lists one entry per CDR3 protein. The table includes around 110,000 distinct CDR3 sequences, around a tenth detected once. The antigens of these receptors remain unknown. Sequences were obtained from PBMCs, sequenced either directly or after in vitro stimulation (not recorded which). Receptors originate from a human donor in good health (CMV status not recorded). Some clones in this sample may be carry-over from other donors' samples. CDR3s include the opening cysteine and the closing phenylalanine or tryptophan. A D gene is named only where the DNA matches it firmly. Only some rows state a clone size, as once, few, many or a class for expanded clones.

j_call v_call d_call clone_size cdr3_nt cdr3_aa
TRBJ1-1 TRBV29-1 . . TGCAGCGTTGAATCCCCGCCGGGGGAGATCAACACTGAAGCTTTCTTT CSVESPPGEINTEAFF
TRBJ2-5 TRBV30 TRBD2 few TGTGCCTGCGGCGGGAGAGGTGAGACCCAGTACTTC CACGGRGETQYF
TRBJ2-1 TRBV7-2 TRBD2 many TGTGCCAGCGGGGGACTAGACTACAATGAGCAGTTCTTC CASGGLDYNEQFF
TRBJ1-2 TRBV7-2 TRBD1 . TGTGCCAGCAGCTTAAATATAGACAGGGACTACTATGGCTACACCTTC CASSLNIDRDYYGYTF
TRBJ2-3 TRBV20-1 . many TGCAGTGCTCCCGAGTTGGTAGATACGCAGTATTTT CSAPELVDTQYF
TRBJ2-1 TRBV6-2/TRBV6-3 . few TGTGCCAGCAGTTACTGGGACGCTTACAATGAGCAGTTCTTC CASSYWDAYNEQFF
TRBJ1-3 TRBV10-3 . few TGTGCCATCAGCCTGGGGCTTAACTCTGGAAACACCATATATTTT CAISLGLNSGNTIYF
TRBJ1-1 TRBV4-2 . many TGTGCCAGCAGCCAAGGCCGGGACCTGAACACTGAAGCTTTCTTT CASSQGRDLNTEAFF
TRBJ1-3 TRBV5-1 TRBD1 many TGCGCCAGCAGTCCTGACAGGGGACGAAACACCATATATTTT CASSPDRGRNTIYF
TRBJ1-1 TRBV12-3/TRBV12-4 . . TGTGCCAGCAGTTTCGGGGCAGAAGCTTTCTTT CASSFGAEAFF
TRBJ2-1 TRBV20-1 TRBD1 . TGCAGTGCTAAGGGGGCGGTCAATGAGCAGTTCTTC CSAKGAVNEQFF
TRBJ2-2 TRBV19 TRBD2 many TGTGCCAGTAGGAGTCTAGCGGGAGTCACCGGGGAGCTGTTTTTT CASRSLAGVTGELFF
TRBJ1-2 TRBV7-9 . . TGTGCCAGCAGCTCCACGGCGGGGGCGGACGGCTACACCTTC CASSSTAGADGYTF
TRBJ2-7 TRBV7-9 TRBD2 few TGTGCCAGCAGCTTTGGGACTACAACCTACGAGCAGTACTTC CASSFGTTTYEQYF
TRBJ2-1 TRBV6-8 TRBD1 . TGTGCCAGCAGGAGACAGGGGATCTCCTACAATGAGCAGTTCTTC CASRRQGISYNEQFF
TRBJ2-1 TRBV2 . . TGTGCCAGCAGTGAAGGCGGGACTGGATACAATGAGCAGTTCTTC CASSEGGTGYNEQFF
TRBJ1-5 TRBV2 TRBD1 . TGTGCCAGCAGGGAGGGACAGGTGAGCAATCAGCCCCAGCATTTT CASREGQVSNQPQHF
TRBJ2-3 TRBV7-2 TRBD2 many TGTGCCAGCAGCGCCCGGGGGGTCAGGGTAACAGATACGCAGTATTTT CASSARGVRVTDTQYF
TRBJ1-6 TRBV20-1 . . TGCAATGCTAGAGATGTTGCTAGTTCACCCCTCCACTTT CNARDVASSPLHF
TRBJ1-2 TRBV12-3/TRBV12-4 . many TGTGCCAGCAGTTTAGGCAGGTTAGGCTACACCTTC CASSLGRLGYTF
TRBJ2-7 TRBV6-1 TRBD1 many TGTGCCAGCAGTACCCGGGACAGGGCCCACGAGCAGTACTTC CASSTRDRAHEQYF
TRBJ1-2 TRBV12-3/TRBV12-4 . . TGTGCCAGCAGTTTAGCGCTGCGGTTAGTCAACTATGGCTACACCTTC CASSLALRLVNYGYTF
TRBJ2-4 TRBV6-1 . . TGTGCCAGCAGCGCAGGAGGGGGCAACATTCAGTACTTC CASSAGGGNIQYF
TRBJ1-2 TRBV29-1 TRBD1 many TGCAGCGTTGATGGGACAGGACCCTATGGCTACACCTTC CSVDGTGPYGYTF
TRBJ2-7 TRBV27 . . TGTGCCAGCAGGGGGGCAGGGTCGTCTTTCTACGAGCAGTACTTC CASRGAGSSFYEQYF
TRBJ1-2 TRBV20-1 . many TGCAGTGCTAGAGATGGCAGAGGGGGGGTAGCTAACTATGGCTACACCTTC CSARDGRGGVANYGYTF
TRBJ1-4 TRBV7-9 TRBD1 many TGTGCCAGCAGCCATCGGACAGGGGAGGAAAAACTGTTTTTT CASSHRTGEEKLFF
TRBJ1-2 TRBV19 . few TGTGCCAGTAGTATGTTGACAGACTATGGCTACACCTTC CASSMLTDYGYTF
TRBJ1-2 TRBV7-2 . many TGTGCCAGCAGCTCCGGCCTTACAACTGGTGGCTACACCTTC CASSSGLTTGGYTF
TRBJ2-5 TRBV27 . many TGTGCCAGCAGTTTTCGCCCCATAGGGGAGACCCAGTACTTC CASSFRPIGETQYF
TRBJ1-1 TRBV9 . many TGTGCCAGCAGCCCTCAACAGAACCCGAACACTGAAGCTTTCTTT CASSPQQNPNTEAFF
TRBJ1-3 TRBV2 . many TGTGCCAGCAGTTGGCAGGGAGTCTCTGGAAACACCATATATTTT CASSWQGVSGNTIYF
TRBJ2-1 TRBV5-4 . . TGTGCCAGCAGCCCTAGGACGGGACCAAGGCCCAATGAGCAGTTCTTC CASSPRTGPRPNEQFF
TRBJ1-4 TRBV12-3/TRBV12-4 TRBD1 many TGTGCCAGCAGGATCGGGACAGGGGGCTCCACTAATGAAAAACTGTTTTTT CASRIGTGGSTNEKLFF
TRBJ1-6 TRBV12-3/TRBV12-4 . many TGTGCCAGCAGTTTCTTCCGACAGAATTCACCCCTCCACTTT CASSFFRQNSPLHF
TRBJ2-5 TRBV7-9 . many TGTGCCAGCAGCTTCTCCACCCTAGATAAGTACTTC CASSFSTLDKYF